Following are 32 T cell receptor beta chains from one sample sequenced in a study of shared clonotypes between healthy human individuals. TCRdb's copy holds only in-frame clones and misses some; the assay was immunoSEQ multiplex PCR. The sample has some 1 million clones, about three quarters seen once. Sequencing used memory CD4+ T cells sorted from blood. Subset here: CD45RA-negative fraction. These receptors were obtained from a man between 18 and 29 years old in good health.

The chain links TRBV5-6 to TRBJ2-7, with TRBD1 matching 9 bases. The germline gives CDR1 SGHDT, CDR2 YYEEEE. The CDR3 is 16 amino acids. Trimming at V came to 3 bases and at J to 4 bases, leaving 11 bases not matched to a gene. The CDR3 DNA follows: TGTGCCAGCAGCTCAAAAAGGACAGGGGACACATACGAGCAGTACTTC. Encoded protein: CASSSKRTGDTYEQYF.

The J gene is TRBJ1-1, the V gene TRBV15; D remains unclear. Germline V lookup: CDR1 LNHNV, CDR2 YYDKDF (reference sequence). The CDR3 consists of 13 residues. V was pared by 0 bases and J by 6 bases, with 8 bases between. CDR3 DNA sequence: TGTGCCACCAGCAGAGATGCTATTGCTGAAGCTTTCTTT. Translation gives CATSRDAIAEAFF.

The chain recombines TRBV15 with TRBJ2-7; 8 bases agree with TRBD1. V was pared by 2 bases and J by 0 bases, with 6 bases of the junction left unmatched. CDR3 length: 16 residues. Per germline, CDR1 LNHNV and CDR2 YYDKDF (reference sequence). CDR3 sequence: CATSRLGQGNSYEQYF. The DNA for the CDR3 is TGTGCCACCAGCAGACTCGGACAGGGCAACTCCTACGAGCAGTACTTC.

The chain carries TRBV5-4 and TRBJ2-1; 10 bases match TRBD1. The germline gives CDR1 SGHNT, CDR2 YYREEE (reference sequence). Losses at the gene ends were 0 bases for V and 2 bases for J; bases not matched to a gene: 11. This CDR3 is 19 amino acids long. CDR3: CASSLVIQRTGGTYNEQFF. In DNA, the CDR3 is TGTGCCAGCAGCTTGGTTATTCAAAGGACAGGGGGTACCTACAATGAGCAGTTCTTC.

The chain has TRBV5-8 and TRBJ2-1, with D tentatively TRBD2 (6 bases). Germline CDR1 reads SGHTS; CDR2 reads YDEGEE. Trimming shortened V by 6 bases and J by 6 bases, and 16 bases separated the two germline ends. CDR3 length: 14 residues. The CDR3 coding sequence is TGTGCCAGCACCCTCGGAGGGCTAGCCAATGAGCAGTTCTTC. It yields the protein CASTLGGLANEQFF.

The gene calls are TRBV6-5 and TRBJ1-2, with 7 bases identical to TRBD1. CDR1 is MNHEY, CDR2 SVGAGI, per germline. This CDR3 contains 15 residues. V gave up 8 bases and J gave up 8 bases; unmatched junction bases: 17. CDR3 protein: CASQGQAPGSGGYTF. In nucleotides, the CDR3 is TGTGCCAGCCAAGGACAGGCTCCGGGGTCGGGCGGCTACACCTTC.

This chain links TRBV11-2 with TRBJ1-6, with TRBD1 matching 9 bases. V dropped 0 bases and J dropped 8; count of bases not matched to a gene: 2. CDR1 SGHAT and CDR2 FQNNGV come from the germline V gene. The CDR3 spans 15 residues. The chain's CDR3 is CASSLEGQGYSPLHF. The CDR3 DNA follows: TGTGCCAGCAGCTTAGAGGGACAGGGATATTCACCCCTCCACTTT.

The chain combines TRBV7-8 with TRBJ2-5, with 14 bases fitting TRBD2. CDR3 length: 18 amino acids. CDR1 SGHVS and CDR2 FQNEAQ come from the germline V gene. J gave up 2 bases and V 5 bases, and 10 bases lay outside the gene matches. The CDR3 reads CASSPGTSGSFFQETQYF. The CDR3, as DNA: TGTGCCAGCAGCCCCGGGACTAGCGGGAGTTTTTTTCAAGAGACCCAGTACTTC.

This chain joins TRBV5-3 and TRBJ2-1; D is unresolved. TRBV5-3 is sorted into the ORF group, with uncertain function. V lost 4 bases and J 0 bases, leaving 14 bases between the germline ends. The CDR3 has 16 residues. The CDR3 DNA reads TGTGCCAGAAGCCCCCCAAAGAGTCACTCCTACAATGAGCAGTTCTTC. Translation: CARSPPKSHSYNEQFF.

The rearrangement links TRBV9 to TRBJ2-7; perhaps TRBD2 as D (5 bases). The CDR3 length is 14 residues. Trimming pared 0 bases from V and 3 bases from J, leaving 10 bases between. Germline V gene data show CDR1 as SGDLS and CDR2 as YYNGEE. CDR3 nucleotides: TGTGCCAGCAGCGTAGGGACTCTTTTCTACGAGCAGTACTTC. This translates into CASSVGTLFYEQYF.

This clone showed up just once. The V call is TRBV10-3, the J call TRBJ1-2; 9 bases agree with TRBD1. The CDR3 totals 14 residues. CDR1 and CDR2 from the germline V gene are ENHRY and SYGVKD. The J segment lost 7 bases and the V segment lost 0 bases, leaving 3 bases of the junction unmatched. Here the CDR3 reads CAISESDRGGGYTF. The CDR3 DNA sequence: TGTGCCATCAGTGAGTCGGACAGGGGAGGTGGCTACACCTTC.

This chain uses TRBV27 with TRBJ1-5, with D perhaps TRBD1 (6 bases). Trimming stripped 6 bases from V and 2 bases from J, with 17 bases between. Per the germline V gene, CDR1 is MNHEY and CDR2 is SMNVEV (reference sequence). This CDR3 is built from 16 residues. CDR3 sequence reads: CASSRGDKGGNQPQHF. DNA for the CDR3: TGTGCCAGCAGCCGCGGGGACAAGGGAGGCAATCAGCCCCAGCATTTT.

J is TRBJ1-2 and V is TRBV27, with D hard to call. The V gene's germline CDR1 is MNHEY and CDR2 SMNVEV (reference sequence). This CDR3 spans 13 amino acids. The V end lost 8 bases, the J end lost 7 bases, and 17 bases lay between the germline ends. The CDR3 sequence: CASGPSVGPGYTF. Written as DNA, the CDR3 is TGTGCCAGCGGGCCCTCTGTAGGGCCTGGCTACACCTTC.

The genes are TRBV2 and TRBJ1-3; unclear D gene. V was shortened by 6 bases and J by 6 bases, with 12 bases between the two germline ends. Germline loops: CDR1 SNHLY, CDR2 FYNNEI. CDR3 length: 13 amino acids. This CDR3 reads CASRETGENTIYF. CDR3 DNA sequence: TGTGCCAGCAGGGAGACCGGGGAAAACACCATATATTTT.

The rearrangement joins TRBV30 to TRBJ1-2; possible D gene TRBD1, 6 bases. V dropped 5 bases and J dropped 5 bases, with 33 bases sitting between them. This CDR3 region has 19 residues. The V gene's germline CDR1 is GTSNPN and CDR2 SVGIG (reference sequence). The CDR3, as DNA: TGTGCCTGGGGGGTCATCAGGGGAAGGCGTCCCGTTCCCCTTTATGGCTACACCTTC. Amino acid sequence: CAWGVIRGRRPVPLYGYTF.

This clone was counted a few times. The genes are TRBV19 and TRBJ1-5; 7 nucleotides line up with TRBD1. The junction had 5 bases not matched to a gene; V was cut back by 3 bases and J by 6 bases. The CDR3 is made up of 14 amino acids. Germline loops: CDR1 LNHDA, CDR2 SQIVND (reference sequence). This chain's CDR3 is CASSIGTVRQPQHF. The CDR3 region has the DNA TGTGCCAGTAGTATTGGGACAGTCCGTCAGCCCCAGCATTTT. The entire variable domain, with the rest obtained from reference TRBV19 and TRBJ1-5, is as follows: DGGITQSPKYLFRKEGQNVTLSCEQNLNHDAMYWYRQDPGQGLRLIYYSQIVNDFQKGDIAEGYSVSREKKESFPLTVTSAQKNPTAFYLCASSIGTVRQPQHFGDGTRLSIL.

V usage is TRBV9 and J usage is TRBJ2-2; tentatively, D is TRBD2 (6 bases). Germline V gene lookup returns CDR1 SGDLS and CDR2 YYNGEE. CDR3 length: 16 residues. V shed 3 bases and J shed 6 bases, with 18 bases lying between them. CDR3 DNA: TGTGCCAGCAGCGCTACCGGGAGAAGGGTTCCCGGGGAGCTGTTTTTT. This sequence encodes CASSATGRRVPGELFF. Using reference TRBV9 and TRBJ2-2 for the parts outside the CDR3, the full variable domain is DSGVTQTPKHLITATGQRVTLRCSPRSGDLSVYWYQQSLDQGLQFLIQYYNGEERAKGNILERFSAQQFPDLHSELNLSSLELGDSALYFCASSATGRRVPGELFFGEGSRLTVL.

This clone showed up just once. The J gene is TRBJ2-1, the V gene TRBV2; D might be TRBD2 (6 bases). CDR1 is SNHLY, CDR2 FYNNEI, per germline. The CDR3 covers 14 residues. Trimming pared 3 bases from V and 4 bases from J, leaving 10 bases between. This chain's CDR3 is CASSEGSGYNEQFF. CDR3 DNA: TGTGCCAGCAGTGAGGGGAGCGGGTACAATGAGCAGTTCTTC.

As concerns this clone: This sample includes further DNA sequences coding for the same CDR3. The chain carries TRBV5-1 and TRBJ2-5, with 14 bases identical to TRBD2. This CDR3 has 14 residues. Germline V gene data show CDR1 as SGHRS and CDR2 as YFSETQ. Trimming took 5 bases from V and 3 from J; bases not matched to a gene: 0. CDR3 in DNA: TGCGCCAGCAGGGGACTAGCGGGGGAAGAGACCCAGTACTTC. Translating gives CASRGLAGEETQYF. Variable domain in full (rest from reference TRBV5-1 and TRBJ2-5): KAGVTQTPRYLIKTRGQQVTLSCSPISGHRSVSWYQQTPGQGLQFLFEYFSETQRNKGNFPGRFSGRQFSNSRSEMNVSTLELGDSALYLCASRGLAGEETQYFGPGTRLLVL.

This clone was seen repeatedly, ten times or more. The V gene is TRBV6-5, the J gene TRBJ2-7; a possible D gene is TRBD1 (6 bases). Trimming took off 5 bases at V and 6 bases at J, with 11 bases between the two ends. The germline gives CDR1 MNHEY, CDR2 SVGAGI. This CDR3 region has 12 residues. The CDR3 nucleotides read TGTGCCAGCAGTCTCAGGGGATTCGAGCAGTACTTC. Protein product: CASSLRGFEQYF.

The chain has TRBV4-2 and TRBJ2-3; D is perhaps TRBD2 (5 bases). CDR3 length: 14 amino acids. The germline CDR1 and CDR2 sequences are LGHNA and YNFKEQ. Trimming left V 2 bases short and J 6 bases short, with 12 bases between. The CDR3 DNA reads TGTGCCAGCAGCCAACCTACTAGATCCGATACGCAGTATTTT. This sequence encodes CASSQPTRSDTQYF.

The chain is built from TRBV28 and TRBJ2-5; D may be TRBD1 (6 bases). The CDR3 length is 16 residues. The germline V gene encodes CDR1 MDHEN and CDR2 SYDVKM. Between the trimmed V and J ends, which lost 1 base and 5 bases, there was a span of 17 bases. This CDR3 reads CASSLSSRGGVETQYF. For the CDR3, the DNA is TGTGCCAGCAGTTTATCGAGTCGTGGGGGCGTGGAGACCCAGTACTTC.

The chain combines TRBV11-3 with TRBJ2-1; 9 bases are a match to TRBD2. The CDR3 spans 13 residues. Trimming took 3 bases from V and 9 from J; bases not matched to a gene: 3. The germline V gene encodes CDR1 SGHNT and CDR2 YENEEA. The CDR3 loop is CASSFALAGEQFF. In nucleotides, the CDR3 is TGTGCCAGCAGCTTTGCACTAGCGGGTGAGCAGTTCTTC.

The V gene is TRBV5-1, the J gene TRBJ1-6, with a possible D match to TRBD1 (5 bases). Germline V gives CDR1 SGHRS, CDR2 YFSETQ. Trimming cost V 3 bases and J 8 bases, with 9 bases left between them. CDR3 length equals 13 residues. The CDR3 reads CASSYGADSPLHF. In DNA, the CDR3 is TGCGCCAGCAGCTACGGGGCAGATTCACCCCTCCACTTT.

The V gene is TRBV5-6, the J gene TRBJ2-6, with 7 positions matching TRBD1. CDR1 and CDR2 (germline): SGHDT, YYEEEE. Germline trimming cut 4 bases from V and 2 bases from J; bases unmatched to any gene: 9. CDR3 length: 17 amino acids. This CDR3 reads CASSLTGNLAGANVLTF. Here the CDR3 DNA reads TGTGCCAGCAGCCTGACAGGGAACTTAGCTGGGGCCAACGTCCTGACTTTC.

There are a few counts of this clone. The chain combines TRBV20-1 with TRBJ1-1, with D uncertain. The CDR3 length is 11 residues. The V gene lost 1 base and the J gene lost 7 bases, with 7 bases spanning the gap. The V gene's germline CDR1 is DFQATT and CDR2 SNEGSKA (reference sequence). CDR3 sequence: CSARVALEAFF. The CDR3, as DNA: TGCAGTGCTAGAGTGGCCCTTGAAGCTTTCTTT.

The J gene is TRBJ1-1, the V gene TRBV25-1; TRBD1 agrees at 7 bases. This CDR3 has 17 amino acids. Germline CDR1 reads MGHDK; CDR2 reads SYGVNS. With 8 bases clipped from V and 1 base from J, the junction kept 16 bases outside the gene matches. CDR3 in DNA: TGTGCCAGCTCAACAGGGGTCGCTCCCCGATGGAACACTGAAGCTTTCTTT. Encoded protein: CASSTGVAPRWNTEAFF.

In regard to this clone: An end of the junction does not agree with germline; a read error may underlie this. Other nucleotide sequences from this sample produce the same CDR3. This chain connects TRBV4-3 to TRBJ2-7; 7 bases fit TRBD1. The CDR3 has 15 residues. The germline V gene has CDR1 LGHNA and CDR2 YSLEER. This chain's CDR3 is CASSQDRAGFYEQYF. CDR3 sequence (DNA): TGCGCCAGCAGTCAAGACAGGGCGGGTTTCTACGAGCAGTACTTC.

The rearrangement joins TRBV9 to TRBJ2-5, with 8 bases matching TRBD2. The CDR3 is made up of 15 amino acids. Germline CDR1 SGDLS, CDR2 YYNGEE. V lost 3 bases and J lost 2; bases outside the gene matches: 6. The CDR3 sequence: CASSARAGVQETQYF. The CDR3 region has the DNA TGTGCCAGCAGCGCCCGAGCGGGGGTACAAGAGACCCAGTACTTC.

The rearrangement links TRBV5-4 to TRBJ1-2; 8 nucleotides agree with TRBD1. Losses at the gene ends were 2 bases for V and 5 bases for J; bases not matched to a gene: 8. The CDR3 has 15 amino acids. In germline, CDR1 is SGHNT, CDR2 YYREEE (reference sequence). Here the CDR3 reads CASSFQDREFYGYTF. The CDR3 DNA follows: TGTGCCAGCAGCTTTCAGGACAGGGAATTTTATGGCTACACCTTC.

J is TRBJ1-1 and V is TRBV7-2, with 7 positions matching TRBD1. Per the germline V gene, CDR1 is SGHTA and CDR2 is FQGNSA. V shed 5 bases, J shed 6 bases, and the junction held 12 bases outside the gene matches. The CDR3 is made up of 15 amino acids. CDR3 protein: CASSMAGVTGSEAFF. Written as DNA, the CDR3 is TGTGCCAGCAGCATGGCGGGGGTGACAGGGTCTGAAGCTTTCTTT. The whole variable domain, filled in from reference TRBV7-2 and TRBJ1-1, reads GAGVSQSPSNKVTEKGKDVELRCDPISGHTALYWYRQSLGQGLEFLIYFQGNSAPDKSGLPSDRFSAERTGGSVSTLTIQRTQQEDSAVYLCASSMAGVTGSEAFFGQGTRLTVV.

This clone was counted a few times. V gene TRBV7-3 combines with J gene TRBJ2-5; no definite D call. The CDR3 length is 13 residues. Trimming stripped 2 bases from V and 5 bases from J, with 9 bases between. In germline, CDR1 is SGHTA, CDR2 FQGTGA. This chain's CDR3 is CASSLSQGETQYF. The CDR3 DNA is TGTGCCAGCAGCTTATCGCAAGGGGAGACCCAGTACTTC.